This T cell receptor beta chain emerged from a study of blood T cell repertoires in COVID-19. Study-level background: The United States, Italy and Spain provided the acute and convalescent COVID-19 samples.

Authors' processing steps: Amplifying reference gene primers gave estimates of nucleated cell counts. Produced via immunoSEQ multiplex PCR; TCRdb's table is partial and in-frame only. The V and J calls and the clone size are those of that table, but D and trimming were determined from the DNA. The sample carries 300,000 to 350,000 clones, 70% to 90% recorded once. Assignments of participants to cohorts depended upon their own reported clinical history. Germline V gene lookup returns CDR1 LNHDA and CDR2 SQIVND (reference sequence). This CDR3 is built from 14 residues. J gave up 3 bases and V 3 bases, and 2 bases lay outside the gene matches.

The chain carries TRBV19 and TRBJ1-5; 7 nucleotides line up with TRBD1. What was sequenced was PBMCs or T cells enriched from blood (not recorded which). The source of this sequence is a man aged 25 to 40 who had recovered from COVID-19. In DNA, the CDR3 is TGTGCCAGTAGTATGGGGACAGTCAATCAGCCCCAGCATTTT. This codes for CASSMGTVNQPQHF.